A selection of T cell receptor beta chains follows, all from one sample in a study of blood T cell repertoires in COVID-19. The repertoire was sequenced with immunoSEQ multiplex PCR; TCRdb's copy has only in-frame clones and lacks some. The sample lists 200,000 or so clones; 85% were seen once. Sequenced sample: peripheral blood. These receptors were taken from a man in his 60s with COVID-19, enrolled during active disease. Each CDR3 is given with its conserved first and last residue. The D gene is left open where the match is weak. For some rows the clone size is stated as once, few or many, or as a class when expanded; others skip it.

v_gene: TRBV29-1; j_gene: TRBJ2-5; abundance: .; d_gene: TRBD1; CDR3nt: TGCAGCGGGTTACCAGGGGGCGCCCAAGAGACCCAGTACTTC; CDR3aa: CSGLPGGAQETQYF
v_gene: TRBV7-2; j_gene: TRBJ2-7; abundance: .; d_gene: .; CDR3nt: TGTGCCAGCAGCTTAGGGGGAGCCTCCTACGAGCAGTACTTC; CDR3aa: CASSLGGASYEQYF
v_gene: TRBV4-3; j_gene: TRBJ1-2; abundance: .; d_gene: .; CDR3nt: TGCGCCAGCAGCGACGGGGGAGGTCGGTATGGCTACACCTTC; CDR3aa: CASSDGGGRYGYTF
v_gene: TRBV12-3/TRBV12-4; j_gene: TRBJ1-1; abundance: .; d_gene: .; CDR3nt: TGTGCCAGCAGTTTAGCCCTAAACACTGAAGCTTTCTTT; CDR3aa: CASSLALNTEAFF
v_gene: TRBV27; j_gene: TRBJ2-3; abundance: .; d_gene: TRBD1; CDR3nt: TGTGCCAGCAGTCTCCGACAGGGGTGGCTATCGACCACAGATACGCAGTATTTT; CDR3aa: CASSLRQGWLSTTDTQYF
v_gene: TRBV30; j_gene: TRBJ1-4; abundance: .; d_gene: .; CDR3nt: TGTGCCTGGAGTGTAGGAGGGATAACTAATGAAAAACTGTTTTTT; CDR3aa: CAWSVGGITNEKLFF
v_gene: TRBV5-4; j_gene: TRBJ2-7; abundance: .; d_gene: TRBD1; CDR3nt: TGTGCCAGCAGCTTGAGGGGGACAGGGTCCTACGAGCAGTACTTC; CDR3aa: CASSLRGTGSYEQYF
v_gene: TRBV10-3; j_gene: TRBJ1-1; abundance: .; d_gene: .; CDR3nt: TGTGCCATCAGAAGCTCCAGGGGGAACACTGAAGCTTTCTTT; CDR3aa: CAIRSSRGNTEAFF
v_gene: TRBV6-5; j_gene: TRBJ1-4; abundance: .; d_gene: .; CDR3nt: TGTGCCAGCAGGGGGGCGGGTTGGGATGAAAAACTGTTTTTT; CDR3aa: CASRGAGWDEKLFF
v_gene: TRBV28; j_gene: TRBJ1-1; abundance: .; d_gene: .; CDR3nt: TGTGCCAGCAGTTTACAGGGTGGCACTGAAGCTTTCTTT; CDR3aa: CASSLQGGTEAFF
v_gene: TRBV18; j_gene: TRBJ2-7; abundance: .; d_gene: TRBD1; CDR3nt: TGTGCCAGCTCACCCCTCCCAGGGGGCTACGAGCAGTACTTC; CDR3aa: CASSPLPGGYEQYF
v_gene: TRBV9; j_gene: TRBJ1-3; abundance: .; d_gene: .; CDR3nt: TGTGCCAGCAGCCCGAGAGGAGCAGCCTACTCTGGAAACACCATATATTTT; CDR3aa: CASSPRGAAYSGNTIYF
v_gene: TRBV6-5; j_gene: TRBJ1-2; abundance: .; d_gene: .; CDR3nt: TGTGCCAGCAGTTCTCCCCGAGAGGAGGATAACTATGGCTACACCTTC; CDR3aa: CASSSPREEDNYGYTF
v_gene: TRBV2; j_gene: TRBJ2-1; abundance: few; d_gene: .; CDR3nt: TGTGCCAGCAGGGATCTAGCGAGCTCCTACAATGAGCAGTTCTTC; CDR3aa: CASRDLASSYNEQFF
v_gene: TRBV18; j_gene: TRBJ1-4; abundance: .; d_gene: TRBD1; CDR3nt: TGTGCCAGCTCACCCCGGGACAGGGCTGAAAAACTGTTTTTT; CDR3aa: CASSPRDRAEKLFF
v_gene: TRBV28; j_gene: TRBJ1-6; abundance: .; d_gene: .; CDR3nt: TGTGCCAGCAGTTCCCCTTCCCCCCTCCACTTT; CDR3aa: CASSSPSPLHF
v_gene: TRBV19; j_gene: TRBJ2-7; abundance: .; d_gene: TRBD1; CDR3nt: TGTGCCAGTAGTCTGGGACAGGGCCCCTACGAGCAGTACTTC; CDR3aa: CASSLGQGPYEQYF
v_gene: TRBV7-9; j_gene: TRBJ2-1; abundance: .; d_gene: TRBD2; CDR3nt: TGTGCCAGCAGCATGGGACTAGCGGGAGGGAAGTTCTTC; CDR3aa: CASSMGLAGGKFF
v_gene: TRBV7-2; j_gene: TRBJ2-3; abundance: .; d_gene: .; CDR3nt: TGTGCCAGCAGCTATAAAGGAGGGCCCAGTTCGGTAGATACGCAGTATTTT; CDR3aa: CASSYKGGPSSVDTQYF
v_gene: TRBV12-5; j_gene: TRBJ1-2; abundance: .; d_gene: .; CDR3nt: TGTGCTAGTGGTTTGGAGAGGAGGTACACCTTC; CDR3aa: CASGLERRYTF
v_gene: TRBV27; j_gene: TRBJ2-2; abundance: .; d_gene: TRBD2; CDR3nt: TGTGCCAGCAGTCAAGCGGGAGTGCACACCGGGGAGCTGTTTTTT; CDR3aa: CASSQAGVHTGELFF
v_gene: TRBV30; j_gene: TRBJ1-5; abundance: .; d_gene: TRBD1; CDR3nt: TGTGCCTGGAGTGTAAGGGACAGGGTTTTAGGGGAATATAATCAGCCCCAGCATTTT; CDR3aa: CAWSVRDRVLGEYNQPQHF
v_gene: TRBV4-3; j_gene: TRBJ2-6; abundance: .; d_gene: .; CDR3nt: TGCGCCAGCAGCACTCGGGGGATCACTGGGGCCAACGTCCTGACTTTC; CDR3aa: CASSTRGITGANVLTF
v_gene: TRBV5-1; j_gene: TRBJ2-1; abundance: .; d_gene: .; CDR3nt: TGCGCCAGCAGCTTGCAAGGGGATGAGCAGTTCTTC; CDR3aa: CASSLQGDEQFF
v_gene: TRBV4-2; j_gene: TRBJ1-2; abundance: few; d_gene: .; CDR3nt: TGTGCCAGCAGCCAAGTTAGGCAGGGAACCTATGGCTACACCTTC; CDR3aa: CASSQVRQGTYGYTF
v_gene: TRBV30; j_gene: TRBJ1-2; abundance: .; d_gene: TRBD1; CDR3nt: TGTGCCTGGAGTGTACGGGACAGGGACGGCTACACCTTC; CDR3aa: CAWSVRDRDGYTF
v_gene: TRBV10-2; j_gene: TRBJ1-5; abundance: few; d_gene: .; CDR3nt: TGCGCCAGCAGCCCCGGGGGACAGCCCCAGCATTTT; CDR3aa: CASSPGGQPQHF
v_gene: TRBV6-5; j_gene: TRBJ2-7; abundance: .; d_gene: TRBD1; CDR3nt: TGTGCCAGCAGCCTCGACAGGGGGGGAACCTACGAGCAGTACTTC; CDR3aa: CASSLDRGGTYEQYF
v_gene: TRBV5-6; j_gene: TRBJ2-7; abundance: .; d_gene: TRBD2; CDR3nt: TGTGCCAGCAGCTGGTTGGCTAGCGGAGGGCCCTACGAGCAGTACTTC; CDR3aa: CASSWLASGGPYEQYF
v_gene: TRBV19; j_gene: TRBJ2-7; abundance: .; d_gene: TRBD2; CDR3nt: TGTGCCAGTAGTATAGATGGCGGGGGGAGCTCCTACGAGCAGTACTTC; CDR3aa: CASSIDGGGSSYEQYF
v_gene: TRBV7-9; j_gene: TRBJ1-2; abundance: .; d_gene: TRBD1; CDR3nt: TGTGCCAGCAGAGAGGGGGCTGGGAATGGCTACACCTTC; CDR3aa: CASREGAGNGYTF
v_gene: TRBV19; j_gene: TRBJ2-1; abundance: .; d_gene: .; CDR3nt: TGTGCCAGTCAATGGAGGGGTTCCAATGAGCAGTTCTTC; CDR3aa: CASQWRGSNEQFF
v_gene: TRBV2; j_gene: TRBJ1-6; abundance: few; d_gene: .; CDR3nt: TGTGCCAGCCGGACTTTCCCCCAAAGAAGTGATTGGGCTAATTCACCCCTCCACTTT; CDR3aa: CASRTFPQRSDWANSPLHF
v_gene: TRBV4-1; j_gene: TRBJ2-5; abundance: .; d_gene: TRBD1; CDR3nt: TGCGCCAGCAGCCAAGATCCCAGCTTCGGGGGACAGGGAGAGACCCAGTACTTC; CDR3aa: CASSQDPSFGGQGETQYF
v_gene: TRBV7-2; j_gene: TRBJ2-7; abundance: .; d_gene: .; CDR3nt: TGTGCCAGCAGCTTGGAGCGCGCCTACGAGCAGTACTTC; CDR3aa: CASSLERAYEQYF
v_gene: TRBV19; j_gene: TRBJ1-1; abundance: .; d_gene: .; CDR3nt: TGTGCCAGTCATGACAGGCTTTTTGAAGCTTTCTTT; CDR3aa: CASHDRLFEAFF